These 30 T cell receptor beta chains were sequenced from one sample in a study of cytomegalovirus exposure and HLA in healthy donors. Some clones are missing from TCRdb's copy, which holds only in-frame ones; the method was immunoSEQ multiplex PCR. The sample consists of more than 150,000 clones, 80% to 85% of them appearing once. Sequenced sample: PBMCs. The source is a young woman in good health and CMV-seropositive.

The chain uses TRBV29-1 and TRBJ2-1, with a possible D match to TRBD2 (5 bases). The germline V gene has CDR1 SQVTM and CDR2 ANQGSEA. The CDR3 spans 13 residues. The V end was cut by 8 bases, the J end by 2 bases, with 13 bases between. The CDR3 loop reads CSCGSATYNEQFF. The CDR3 bases are TGCAGCTGCGGGTCTGCCACCTACAATGAGCAGTTCTTC.

The chain recombines TRBV18 with TRBJ1-2, with 7 bases that match TRBD1. The CDR3 sequence is 15 residues long. V gave up 0 bases and J gave up 7 bases; unmatched junction bases: 8. CDR1 and CDR2 (germline): KGHSH, LQKENI. This CDR3 is CASSPPSRTGTGYTF. The CDR3 DNA reads as TGTGCCAGCTCACCACCGAGTCGGACAGGCACTGGCTACACCTTC.

DNA for the CDR3: TGTGCCAGCAGCCAAGATGGCAGAAAATCCACAGATACGCAGTATTTT. Translation: CASSQDGRKSTDTQYF. This chain uses TRBV14 with TRBJ2-3, with unresolved D. V dropped 0 bases and J dropped 2 bases, with 12 bases sitting between them. This CDR3 is built from 16 residues. Germline V CDR1 and CDR2: SGHDN, FVKESK.

CDR3 residues: CASSSHRQGAGIYGYTF. CDR3 DNA: TGTGCCAGCAGCTCCCACAGACAGGGGGCTGGAATTTATGGCTACACCTTC. V and J are TRBV7-6 and TRBJ1-2; 10 nucleotides agree with TRBD1. The junction had 13 bases not matched to a gene; V was cut back by 4 bases and J by 5 bases. Germline-derived CDR1 and CDR2 are SGHVS and FNYEAQ. The CDR3 runs to 17 residues.

The count of this clone is one. The rearrangement uses TRBV29-1 and TRBJ1-2; D not resolved. Germline assignment: CDR1 SQVTM and CDR2 ANQGSEA. V shed 7 bases and J shed 8 bases, with 8 bases lying between them. CDR3 size: 9 residues. The CDR3 coding sequence is TGCAGCGACACGGGAGGCTACACCTTC. It specifies CSDTGGYTF. Combining the CDR3 with reference TRBV29-1 and TRBJ1-2 gives the whole variable domain SAVISQKPSRDICQRGTSLTIQCQVDSQVTMMFWYRQQPGQSLTLIATANQGSEATYESGFVIDKFPISRPNLTFSTLTVSNMSPEDSSIYLCSDTGGYTFGSGTRLTVV.

V usage is TRBV2 and J usage is TRBJ1-6; 7 bases line up with TRBD1. The germline gives CDR1 SNHLY, CDR2 FYNNEI. The CDR3 is 17 residues long. Trimming took 0 bases from V and 1 from J; bases not matched to a gene: 3. The CDR3 loop reads CASSEARGSSYNSPLHF. CDR3 coding DNA: TGTGCCAGCAGTGAAGCCAGGGGGAGTTCCTATAATTCACCCCTCCACTTT.

V gene TRBV5-1 combines with J gene TRBJ1-4, with 8 bases aligning to TRBD1. The germline gives CDR1 SGHRS, CDR2 YFSETQ. V dropped 0 bases and J dropped 8; count of bases not matched to a gene: 6. This CDR3 is built from 15 residues. The CDR3 is CASSLDQGAGEKLFF. The CDR3 bases are TGCGCCAGCAGCTTGGACCAGGGGGCTGGGGAAAAACTGTTTTTT.

The chain is built from TRBV29-1 and TRBJ2-6; the D is unclear. The germline gives CDR1 SQVTM, CDR2 ANQGSEA. This CDR3 spans 14 amino acids. V lost 4 bases to trimming and J lost 0 bases, with 7 bases between them. CDR3 protein: CSVGSPSGANVLTF. The DNA of the CDR3 is TGCAGCGTTGGGAGTCCCTCTGGGGCCAACGTCCTGACTTTC.

The chain employs TRBV19 and TRBJ1-2; possibly TRBD1 for D (5 bases). The length of the CDR3 is 15 residues. V shed 7 bases and J shed 7 bases, with 22 bases lying between them. CDR1 LNHDA and CDR2 SQIVND come from the germline V gene (reference sequence). CDR3 in amino acids: CASTTQTAGGRGYTF. The CDR3 DNA reads as TGTGCCAGTACCACCCAGACAGCGGGCGGGCGTGGCTACACCTTC. Full variable domain (missing parts from reference TRBV19 and TRBJ1-2): DGGITQSPKYLFRKEGQNVTLSCEQNLNHDAMYWYRQDPGQGLRLIYYSQIVNDFQKGDIAEGYSVSREKKESFPLTVTSAQKNPTAFYLCASTTQTAGGRGYTFGSGTRLTVV.

This sequence joins TRBV27 and TRBJ2-7; 10 bases agree with TRBD1. Trimming removed 2 bases from V and 3 bases from J; junction bases left unmatched: 7. This CDR3 is built from 16 residues. CDR1 MNHEY and CDR2 SMNVEV come from the germline V gene (reference sequence). DNA for the CDR3: TGTGCCAGCAGTTTAATTCCCCGGGACAGGGGCTACGAGCAGTACTTC. It yields the protein CASSLIPRDRGYEQYF.

The rearrangement links TRBV5-1 to TRBJ1-5, with a weak D call TRBD1 (6 bases). V gave up 5 bases and J gave up 8 bases, with 20 bases separating them. Germline V gene data show CDR1 as SGHRS and CDR2 as YFSETQ. The CDR3 extends over 15 amino acids. The CDR3 loop reads CASREGTFNEEPQHF. In DNA, the CDR3 is TGCGCCAGCAGGGAAGGGACATTTAATGAAGAGCCCCAGCATTTT.

The chain employs TRBV9 and TRBJ2-1; D might be TRBD2 (6 bases). Trimming cost V 0 bases and J 4 bases, with 8 bases left between them. The CDR3 has 14 residues. The germline gives CDR1 SGDLS, CDR2 YYNGEE. CDR3 amino acids: CASSVGGVYNEQFF. CDR3 bases: TGTGCCAGCAGCGTAGGGGGGGTTTACAATGAGCAGTTCTTC.

This clone was seen only a few times. The V and J genes are TRBV5-4 and TRBJ2-1; 8 nucleotides agree with TRBD2. V lost 9 bases to trimming and J lost 0 bases; unmatched junction nucleotides: 14. There are 17 residues in the CDR3. CDR1 is SGHNT, CDR2 YYREEE, per germline (reference sequence). The CDR3 coding sequence is TGTGCCACCGGCCGTGGGCGGGGGGCCGTCTCCTACAATGAGCAGTTCTTC. Amino acid sequence: CATGRGRGAVSYNEQFF.

The chain links TRBV9 to TRBJ2-5; 8 nucleotides align to TRBD2. CDR3 size: 17 residues. Germline CDR1 and CDR2: SGDLS and YYNGEE. J was trimmed by 2 bases and V by 2 bases; bases with no gene match: 11. The CDR3 nucleotides are TGTGCCAGCAGCGTTAGGTTCCACGCGGGGGGACAAGAGACCCAGTACTTC. It specifies CASSVRFHAGGQETQYF.

In its sample, this clone was seen a few times. V usage is TRBV7-6 and J usage is TRBJ1-6; 8 bases align to TRBD1. The CDR3 is 15 residues long. The trim removed 5 bases at V and 9 bases at J, leaving 9 bases unmatched. CDR1 and CDR2 (germline): SGHVS, FNYEAQ. CDR3 residues: CASSPNGQGTSPLHF. The DNA for the CDR3 is TGTGCCAGCAGCCCTAACGGACAGGGAACTTCACCCCTCCACTTT.

Worth noting for this clone: Other nucleotide sequences in the sample specify the same CDR3. The gene calls are TRBV9 and TRBJ1-4; TRBD1 matches 7 bases. Looked up from germline, CDR1 is SGDLS and CDR2 is YYNGEE. CDR3 length: 15 amino acids. Trimming cost V 4 bases and J 6 bases; bases outside gene matches: 9. The CDR3 reads CASSPRTGGDEKLFF. In DNA form, the CDR3 reads TGTGCCAGCAGCCCCCGGACAGGAGGGGATGAAAAACTGTTTTTT.

This rearrangement joins TRBV6-1 to TRBJ2-7, with 8 bases that match TRBD1. V lost 7 bases and J lost 4; bases outside the gene matches: 6. This CDR3 is 13 amino acids long. The germline gives CDR1 MNHNS, CDR2 SASEGT. The DNA for the CDR3 is TGTGCCAGCACAGCAGGGGGCAGGTACGAGCAGTACTTC. It encodes CASTAGGRYEQYF.

The rearrangement joins TRBV6-5 to TRBJ2-7; possible D gene TRBD1, 6 bases. The ends were cut back, 1 base at V and 4 bases at J, with 14 bases in the middle. Per the germline V gene, CDR1 is MNHEY and CDR2 is SVGAGI. This CDR3 contains 15 residues. The CDR3 spells CASSYFGTTGYEQYF. The CDR3, as DNA: TGTGCCAGCAGTTACTTTGGGACAACCGGATACGAGCAGTACTTC.

The chain links TRBV9 to TRBJ2-7; D may be TRBD1 (5 bases). The germline CDR1 and CDR2 sequences are SGDLS and YYNGEE. This CDR3 has 16 residues. Deletions cut 0 bases from V and 4 bases from J, with 17 bases between. The CDR3: CASSVGDSPAIYEQYF. CDR3 coding DNA: TGTGCCAGCAGCGTAGGCGACAGTCCGGCAATATACGAGCAGTACTTC.

The chain is built from TRBV7-9 and TRBJ1-2; 7 bases map to TRBD1. The J segment lost 6 bases and the V segment lost 3 bases, leaving 4 bases of the junction unmatched. Germline V gene sequence: CDR1 SEHNR, CDR2 FQNEAQ (reference sequence). This CDR3 region has 13 residues. CDR3 loop: CASSFSQGHGYTF. As DNA, the CDR3 is TGTGCCAGCAGCTTTTCACAGGGGCATGGCTACACCTTC.

This CDR3 is CASSPFLHSNQPQHF. CDR3 coding DNA: TGTGCCAGCAGTCCATTTTTACATAGCAATCAGCCCCAGCATTTT. V is TRBV27 and J is TRBJ1-5; no reliable D call. The germline V and J ends were trimmed by 5 bases and 0 bases, with 11 bases remaining between them. CDR1 is MNHEY and CDR2 is SMNVEV in the germline V gene (reference sequence). The CDR3 spans 15 residues.

The J gene is TRBJ2-7, the V gene TRBV4-2; D call uncertain. Germline V gene data show CDR1 as LGHNA and CDR2 as YNFKEQ. Trimming stripped 4 bases from V and 6 bases from J, with 19 bases between. There are 15 residues in the CDR3. The DNA of the CDR3 is TGTGCCAGCAGCCCAACCTTAAGTGAACACCTCGAGCAGTACTTC. It is translated as CASSPTLSEHLEQYF.

J is TRBJ2-1 and V is TRBV5-6; D is possibly TRBD1 (6 bases). The CDR3 spans 13 residues. Germline V gene lookup returns CDR1 SGHDT and CDR2 YYEEEE. V was pared by 7 bases and J by 1 base, with 9 bases between. CDR3 protein: CASLRGSYNEQFF. The CDR3, as DNA: TGTGCCAGCCTGAGGGGGTCCTACAATGAGCAGTTCTTC.

The V call is TRBV2, the J call TRBJ2-4; D not resolved. V was trimmed by 6 bases and J by 5 bases, leaving 8 bases between them. The CDR3 totals 12 residues. Germline CDR1 SNHLY, CDR2 FYNNEI. CDR3 in DNA: TGTGCCAGCAGGAGTCTTGAAAACATTCAGTACTTC. It encodes CASRSLENIQYF.

The chain carries TRBV11-1 and TRBJ2-2, with TRBD2 matching over 11 bases. Germline V gene data show CDR1 as SGHAT and CDR2 as FQDESV (reference sequence). The V segment lost 5 bases and the J segment 3 bases; nucleotides outside the gene matches: 5. CDR3 size: 16 residues. The DNA of the CDR3 is TGTGCCAGCAGCAATAGCGGGGGGGCCGACACCGGGGAGCTGTTTTTT. This sequence encodes CASSNSGGADTGELFF.

This clone was seen a few times. The CDR3 region is CLRYSYGYTF. The CDR3 DNA reads TGCCTAAGATACTCCTATGGCTACACCTTC. The V and J genes are TRBV23-1 and TRBJ1-2; D unresolved. TRBV23-1 carries the ORF label, with uncertain function. This CDR3 has 10 amino acids.

V usage is TRBV28 and J usage is TRBJ1-2; 9 nucleotides line up with TRBD1. With 5 bases clipped from V and 6 bases from J, the junction kept 7 bases outside the gene matches. CDR3 length: 14 residues. The germline gives CDR1 MDHEN, CDR2 SYDVKM. CDR3 DNA: TGTGCCAGCAGTCTAACAGGGGGCTTAGATGGCTACACCTTC. It translates to CASSLTGGLDGYTF.

The chain combines TRBV12-5 with TRBJ1-5; D gene unclear. V was pared by 7 bases and J by 2 bases, with 18 bases between. This CDR3 contains 16 residues. From germline, CDR1 is LGHNT and CDR2 FRNRAP. CDR3: CASDAGPIFGNQPQHF. CDR3 coding DNA: TGTGCTAGTGACGCAGGCCCTATATTCGGCAATCAGCCCCAGCATTTT.

This clone was seen a few times. The chain recombines TRBV7-8 with TRBJ1-3; a possible D gene is TRBD1 (6 bases). V was clipped by 5 bases and J by 2 bases, with 16 bases between them. The CDR3 is 16 amino acids. The germline V gene has CDR1 SGHVS and CDR2 FQNEAQ. The CDR3 DNA sequence: TGTGCCAGCAGCCCGTCAGGGGAGTGGACTGGAAACACCATATATTTT. Amino acid sequence: CASSPSGEWTGNTIYF.

This chain connects TRBV11-2 to TRBJ1-4; 9 bases line up with TRBD1. Germline loops: CDR1 SGHAT, CDR2 FQNNGV. The CDR3 totals 15 residues. J was trimmed by 7 bases and V by 5 bases; bases with no gene match: 8. This CDR3 is CASSANRGRFEKLFF. In DNA, the CDR3 is TGTGCCAGCAGCGCGAACAGGGGGCGGTTTGAAAAACTGTTTTTT.